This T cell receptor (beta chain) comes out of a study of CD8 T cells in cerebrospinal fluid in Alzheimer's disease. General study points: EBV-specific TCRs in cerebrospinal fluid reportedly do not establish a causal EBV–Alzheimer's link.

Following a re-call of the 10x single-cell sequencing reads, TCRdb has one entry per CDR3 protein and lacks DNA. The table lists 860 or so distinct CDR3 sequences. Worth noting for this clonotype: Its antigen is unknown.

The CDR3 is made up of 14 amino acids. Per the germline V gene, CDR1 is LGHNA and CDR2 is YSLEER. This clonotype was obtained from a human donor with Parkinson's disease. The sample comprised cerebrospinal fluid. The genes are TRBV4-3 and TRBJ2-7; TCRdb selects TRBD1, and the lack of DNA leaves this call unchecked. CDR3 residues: CASSQGVGAYEQYF.